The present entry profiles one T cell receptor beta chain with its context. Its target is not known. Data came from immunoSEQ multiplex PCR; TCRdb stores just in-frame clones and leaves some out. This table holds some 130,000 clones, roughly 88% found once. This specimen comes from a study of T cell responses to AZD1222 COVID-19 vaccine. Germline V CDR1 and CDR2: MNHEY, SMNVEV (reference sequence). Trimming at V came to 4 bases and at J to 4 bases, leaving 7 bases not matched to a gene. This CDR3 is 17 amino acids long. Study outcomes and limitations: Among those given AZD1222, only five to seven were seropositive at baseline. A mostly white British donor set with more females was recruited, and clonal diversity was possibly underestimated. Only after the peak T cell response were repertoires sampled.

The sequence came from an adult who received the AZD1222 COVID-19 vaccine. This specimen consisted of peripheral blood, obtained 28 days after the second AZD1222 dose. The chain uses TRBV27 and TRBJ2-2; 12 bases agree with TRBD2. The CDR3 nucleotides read TGTGCCAGCAGTTGGCCTCTAGCGGGAGGGGGCACCGGGGAGCTGTTTTTT. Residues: CASSWPLAGGGTGELFF.